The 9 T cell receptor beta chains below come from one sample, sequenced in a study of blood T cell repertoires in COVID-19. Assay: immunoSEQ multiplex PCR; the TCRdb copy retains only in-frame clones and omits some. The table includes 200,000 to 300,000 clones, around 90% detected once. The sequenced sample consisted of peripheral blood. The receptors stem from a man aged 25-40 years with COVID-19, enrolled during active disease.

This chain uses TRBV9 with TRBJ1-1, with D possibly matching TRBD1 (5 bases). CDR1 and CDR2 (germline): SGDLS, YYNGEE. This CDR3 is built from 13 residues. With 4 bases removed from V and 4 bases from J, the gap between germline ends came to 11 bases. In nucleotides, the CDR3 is TGTGCCAGCAGCTCGCGGGGGGGCACTGAAGCTTTCTTT. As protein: CASSSRGGTEAFF.

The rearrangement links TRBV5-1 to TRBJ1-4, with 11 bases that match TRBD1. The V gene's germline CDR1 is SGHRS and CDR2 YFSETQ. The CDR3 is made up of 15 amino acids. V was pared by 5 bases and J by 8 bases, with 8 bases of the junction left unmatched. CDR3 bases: TGCGCCAGCAGTCAATCGGACAGGGGGCAGGAAAAACTGTTTTTT. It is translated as CASSQSDRGQEKLFF.

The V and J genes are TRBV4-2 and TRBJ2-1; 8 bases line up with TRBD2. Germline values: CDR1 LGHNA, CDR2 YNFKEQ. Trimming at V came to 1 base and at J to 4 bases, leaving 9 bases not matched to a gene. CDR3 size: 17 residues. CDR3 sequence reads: CASSQGPGGARYNEQFF. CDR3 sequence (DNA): TGTGCCAGCAGCCAAGGCCCCGGGGGGGCAAGGTACAATGAGCAGTTCTTC.

CDR3 in amino acids: CASSVRGTGGANYGYTF. The CDR3 DNA follows: TGTGCCAGCAGTGTCCGTGGGACAGGGGGCGCTAACTATGGCTACACCTTC. The V gene is TRBV6-1, the J gene TRBJ1-2; 12 bases match TRBD1. The CDR3 extends over 17 amino acids. The germline V gene encodes CDR1 MNHNS and CDR2 SASEGT. The junction had 6 bases not matched to a gene; V was cut back by 4 bases and J by 0 bases.

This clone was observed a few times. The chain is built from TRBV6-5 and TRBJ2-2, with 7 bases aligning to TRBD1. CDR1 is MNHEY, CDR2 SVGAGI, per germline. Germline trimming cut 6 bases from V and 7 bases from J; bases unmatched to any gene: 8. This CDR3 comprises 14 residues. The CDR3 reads CASRGQLTSGELFF. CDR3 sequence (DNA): TGTGCCAGCAGGGGACAGTTAACCAGCGGGGAGCTGTTTTTT.

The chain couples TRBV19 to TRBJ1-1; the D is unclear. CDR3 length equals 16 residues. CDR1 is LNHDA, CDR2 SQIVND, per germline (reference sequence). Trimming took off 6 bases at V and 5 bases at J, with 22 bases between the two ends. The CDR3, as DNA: TGTGCCAGTAGCGGGATAGTCACGGCAGAGGGAACTGAAGCTTTCTTT. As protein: CASSGIVTAEGTEAFF.

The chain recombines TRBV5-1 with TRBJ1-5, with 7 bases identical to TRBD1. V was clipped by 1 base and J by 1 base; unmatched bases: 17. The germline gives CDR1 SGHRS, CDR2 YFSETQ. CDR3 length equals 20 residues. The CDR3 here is CASSLPFWQGGQESNQPQHF. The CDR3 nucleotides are TGCGCCAGCAGCTTGCCTTTTTGGCAGGGGGGACAAGAGAGCAATCAGCCCCAGCATTTT.

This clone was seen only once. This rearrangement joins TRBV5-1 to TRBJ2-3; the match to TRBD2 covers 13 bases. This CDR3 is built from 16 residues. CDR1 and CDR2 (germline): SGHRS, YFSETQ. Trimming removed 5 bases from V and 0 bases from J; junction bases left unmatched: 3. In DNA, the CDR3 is TGCGCCAGCAGGTGGACTAGCGGGGGTAGCACAGATACGCAGTATTTT. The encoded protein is CASRWTSGGSTDTQYF.

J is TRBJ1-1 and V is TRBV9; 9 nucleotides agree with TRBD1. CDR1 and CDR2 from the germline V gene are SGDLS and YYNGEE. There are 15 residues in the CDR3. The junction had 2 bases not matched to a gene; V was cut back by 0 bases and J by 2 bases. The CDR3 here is CASSVGGQGNTEAFF. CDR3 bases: TGTGCCAGCAGCGTAGGGGGACAGGGAAACACTGAAGCTTTCTTT.